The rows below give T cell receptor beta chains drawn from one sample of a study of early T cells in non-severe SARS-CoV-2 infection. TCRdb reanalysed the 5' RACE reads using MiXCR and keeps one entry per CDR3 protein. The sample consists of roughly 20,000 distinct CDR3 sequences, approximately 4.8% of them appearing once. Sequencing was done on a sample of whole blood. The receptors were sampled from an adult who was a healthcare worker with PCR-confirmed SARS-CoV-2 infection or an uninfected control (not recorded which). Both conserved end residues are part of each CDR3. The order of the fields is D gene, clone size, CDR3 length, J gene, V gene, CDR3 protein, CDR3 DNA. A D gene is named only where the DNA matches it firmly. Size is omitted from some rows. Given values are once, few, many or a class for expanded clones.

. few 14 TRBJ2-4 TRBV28 CASTDFLAKNIQYF TGTGCCAGCACTGACTTCTTAGCCAAAAACATTCAGTACTTC
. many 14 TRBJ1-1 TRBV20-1 CSARDPGVNTEAFF TGCAGTGCTAGAGACCCGGGGGTGAACACTGAAGCTTTCTTT
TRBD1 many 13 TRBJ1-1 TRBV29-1 CSVERRTGAEAFF TGCAGCGTTGAAAGAAGAACAGGGGCTGAAGCTTTCTTT
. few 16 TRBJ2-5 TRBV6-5 CASSYVSGATGETQYF TGTGCCAGCAGTTACGTCTCGGGGGCCACGGGGGAGACCCAGTACTTC
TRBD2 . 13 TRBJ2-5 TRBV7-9 CASSLSGSETQYF TGTGCCAGCAGCTTGAGCGGGAGTGAGACCCAGTACTTC
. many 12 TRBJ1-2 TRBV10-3 CAISDMGYGYTF TGTGCCATCAGTGATATGGGCTATGGCTACACCTTC
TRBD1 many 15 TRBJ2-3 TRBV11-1 CASSLRDRGTDTQYF TGTGCCAGCAGCCTCCGGGACAGGGGGACAGATACGCAGTATTTT
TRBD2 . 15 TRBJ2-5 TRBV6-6 CASSYHSGTQETQYF TGTGCCAGCAGTTATCATAGCGGGACTCAAGAGACCCAGTACTTC
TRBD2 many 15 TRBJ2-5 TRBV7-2 CASSRTSGGEETQYF TGTGCCAGCAGCCGTACTAGCGGGGGGGAAGAGACCCAGTACTTC
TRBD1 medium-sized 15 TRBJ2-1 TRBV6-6 CASSPGQGGYNEQFF TGTGCCAGCAGTCCCGGACAGGGGGGATACAATGAGCAGTTCTTC
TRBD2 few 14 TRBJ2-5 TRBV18 CASSPYGGEETQYF TGTGCCAGCTCACCATATGGGGGGGAAGAGACCCAGTACTTC
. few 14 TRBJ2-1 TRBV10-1 CASSDGAGNNEQFF TGCGCCAGCAGTGACGGGGCCGGGAACAATGAGCAGTTCTTC
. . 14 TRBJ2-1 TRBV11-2 CAGSPAGRRNEQFF TGTGCCGGCAGCCCCGCAGGACGGCGGAATGAGCAGTTCTTC
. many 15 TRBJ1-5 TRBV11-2 CASSDLAGINQPQHF TGTGCCAGCAGCGATCTTGCAGGAATCAATCAGCCCCAGCATTTT
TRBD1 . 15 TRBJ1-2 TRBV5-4 CASSLKGQGTEFYTF TGTGCCAGCAGCTTGAAGGGACAGGGCACGGAATTCTACACCTTC
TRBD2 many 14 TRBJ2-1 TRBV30 CAWSWRGGRDEQFF TGTGCCTGGAGTTGGCGGGGGGGCCGGGATGAGCAGTTCTTC
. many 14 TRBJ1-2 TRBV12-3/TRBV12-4 CASSKSTANYGYTF TGTGCCAGCAGTAAATCCACAGCTAACTATGGCTACACCTTC
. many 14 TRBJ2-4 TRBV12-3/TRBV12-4 CASSFMMAKNIQYF TGTGCCAGCAGTTTCATGATGGCCAAAAACATTCAGTACTTC
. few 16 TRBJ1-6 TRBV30 CAWSMPGTVYNSPLHF TGTGCCTGGAGTATGCCCGGGACGGTGTACAATTCACCCCTCCACTTT
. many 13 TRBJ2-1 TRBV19 CASSIAPYNEQFF TGTGCCAGTAGTATCGCGCCGTACAATGAGCAGTTCTTC
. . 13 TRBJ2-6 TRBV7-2 CASSFPGANVLTF TGTGCCAGCAGCTTTCCCGGGGCCAACGTCCTGACTTTC
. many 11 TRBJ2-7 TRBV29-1 CSVGGGSEQYF TGCAGCGTTGGGGGCGGAAGCGAGCAGTACTTC
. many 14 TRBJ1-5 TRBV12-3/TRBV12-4 CASRLDSNGQPQHF TGTGCCAGCAGGCTGGACAGTAACGGGCAGCCCCAGCATTTT
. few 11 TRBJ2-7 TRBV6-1 CASTFSYEQYF TGTGCCAGCACCTTCTCCTACGAGCAGTACTTC
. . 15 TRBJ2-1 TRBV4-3 CASSQEYTRGGEQFF TGCGCCAGCAGCCAAGAATACACCCGAGGGGGTGAGCAGTTCTTC
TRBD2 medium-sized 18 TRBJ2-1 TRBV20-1 CSARSSGTSFLGYNEQFF TGCAGTGCTAGGTCCTCCGGGACTAGCTTCTTAGGTTACAATGAGCAGTTCTTC
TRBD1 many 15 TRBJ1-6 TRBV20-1 CSAAWTGNGGSPLHF TGCAGTGCTGCTTGGACAGGCAACGGGGGTTCACCCCTCCACTTT
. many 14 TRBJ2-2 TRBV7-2 CASSPKTLTGELFF TGTGCCAGCAGCCCGAAAACACTCACCGGGGAGCTGTTTTTT
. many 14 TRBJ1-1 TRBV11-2 CASSLLAGSTEAFF TGTGCCAGCAGCTTATTGGCCGGGTCCACTGAAGCTTTCTTT
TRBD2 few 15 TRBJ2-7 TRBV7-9 CASTAREGRWNEQYF TGTGCCAGCACCGCCAGGGAGGGGCGATGGAACGAGCAGTACTTC
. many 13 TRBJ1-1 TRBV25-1 CASRIGLNTEAFF TGTGCCAGCAGAATCGGGTTGAACACTGAAGCTTTCTTT
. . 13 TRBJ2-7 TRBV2 CASRDTNSYEQYF TGTGCCAGCCGGGACACCAACTCCTACGAGCAGTACTTC
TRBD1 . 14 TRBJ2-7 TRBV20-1 CSANSGTGRREQYF TGCAGTGCTAATAGTGGGACAGGGCGGCGTGAGCAGTACTTC
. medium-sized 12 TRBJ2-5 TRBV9 CASSVAGETQYF TGTGCCAGCAGCGTAGCTGGAGAGACCCAGTACTTC
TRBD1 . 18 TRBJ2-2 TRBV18 CASSPDPRDRGYTGELFF TGTGCCAGCTCACCAGATCCCCGGGACAGGGGCTACACCGGGGAGCTGTTTTTT
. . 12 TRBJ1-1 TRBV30 CAWSIPTRGAFF TGTGCCTGGAGCATTCCAACCCGGGGAGCTTTCTTT
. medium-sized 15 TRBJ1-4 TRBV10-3 CAISVLFGTNEKLFF TGTGCCATCAGTGTACTATTTGGGACTAATGAAAAACTGTTTTTT
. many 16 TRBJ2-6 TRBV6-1 CASSGWPLSGANVLTF TGTGCCAGCAGTGGATGGCCGCTATCTGGGGCCAACGTCCTGACTTTC
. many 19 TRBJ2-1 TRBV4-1 CASSQERKRVGSSYNEQFF TGCGCCAGCAGCCAAGAAAGGAAGAGGGTTGGAAGCTCCTACAATGAGCAGTTCTTC
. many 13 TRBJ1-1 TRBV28 CASGFIGGTEAFF TGTGCCAGCGGGTTTATTGGGGGCACTGAAGCTTTCTTT
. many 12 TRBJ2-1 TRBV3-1 CASSQVYNEQFF TGTGCCAGCAGCCAAGTTTACAATGAGCAGTTCTTC
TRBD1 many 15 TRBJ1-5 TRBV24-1 CATSDTGTANQPQHF TGTGCCACCAGTGATACAGGGACAGCTAATCAGCCCCAGCATTTT
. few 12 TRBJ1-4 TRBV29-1 CSVMPDGEKLFF TGCAGCGTTATGCCGGACGGGGAAAAACTGTTTTTT
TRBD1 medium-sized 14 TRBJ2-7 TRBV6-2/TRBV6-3 CASSPGQGAVEQYF TGTGCCAGCAGCCCGGGACAGGGGGCTGTCGAGCAGTACTTC
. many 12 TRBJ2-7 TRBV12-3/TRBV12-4 CASAGALYEQYF TGTGCCAGCGCAGGGGCCCTTTACGAGCAGTACTTC
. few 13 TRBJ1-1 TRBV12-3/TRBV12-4 CASSPQVNTEAFF TGTGCCAGCAGTCCACAGGTGAACACTGAAGCTTTCTTT